The subject of this entry is one T cell receptor (beta chain). What it recognizes is unknown. The sample is drawn from a study of cytomegalovirus exposure and HLA in healthy donors. General study points: Most TCR sequences were uncommon, yet certain public TCRs appeared in many donors. Cytomegalovirus-associated status was assigned to 164 TCR beta chains. Follow-up analysis found HLA locus-dependent TCR association rates, highest for DRB1 and lowest for HLA-C.

PCR was performed using 60 Vbeta and 13 Jbeta primers. Some clones are missing from TCRdb's copy, which holds only in-frame ones; the method was immunoSEQ multiplex PCR. Among over 150,000 clones, more than 75% were seen once, and the ten largest hold roughly 9.7%. Material for sequencing was PBMCs. The TCR sequence derives from a man in his late teens or twenties in good health and CMV-seropositive.

Here the CDR3 DNA reads TGCGCCAGCAGCTTAGGTCAGGGGAATTACGAGCAGTACTTC. Translating it yields CASSLGQGNYEQYF. The chain carries TRBV5-1 and TRBJ2-7; weak D call: TRBD1 (6 bases). The CDR3 length is 14 residues. CDR1 and CDR2 (germline): SGHRS, YFSETQ. The V gene lost 2 bases and the J gene lost 4 bases, with 13 bases spanning the gap.